The TCR beta chain described here comes from a study of cytomegalovirus exposure and HLA in healthy donors. Findings of the study overall: A list of around 150 TCR beta chains associated with cytomegalovirus was given. Usually a TCR sequence was rare, but some public TCRs were found in many donors.

Measured with immunoSEQ multiplex PCR; TCRdb has only the in-frame clones, and not every one. The repertoire has fewer than 200,000 clones, 75% to 90% of them found once; the top ten carry 2% to 2.5%. The CDR3 length is 14 residues. V was trimmed by 4 bases and J by 8 bases, leaving 16 bases between them. CDR1 and CDR2 from the germline V gene are SGHRS and YFSETQ. Of note for this clone: Antigen: not known.

The material sequenced was PBMCs. This receptor was taken from a woman aged 18-35 years in good health and CMV-seronegative. The chain recombines TRBV5-1 with TRBJ1-3; D unresolved. CDR3 sequence: CASSREPGRDTIYF. CDR3 sequence (DNA): TGCGCCAGCAGCCGGGAACCCGGTAGGGACACCATATATTTT.